The 13 T cell receptor beta chains presented below share a single source sample, sequenced in a study of tumor and adjacent non-tumor tissue in lung cancer. The library came from three nested PCR rounds adapted from ARM-PCR protocols. TCRdb fed the multiplex PCR reads into MiXCR, producing one record per CDR3 protein. The repertoire has around 76,000 distinct CDR3 sequences, 76% of them found once; the top ten carry 30% to 50%. No cell sorting was done before RNA was extracted from the tissue. Distant lung tissue was collected more than 3 cm away from the tumor edge. Input material: distant non-tumor lung tissue. All receptors derive from a man aged 65 to 85 with non-small cell lung cancer.

A note on this clonotype: One junction end disagrees with the germline gene, perhaps due to a read error. V and J are TRBV10-2 and TRBJ2-7, with 9 bases aligning to TRBD1. This CDR3 contains 14 residues. Germline-derived CDR1 and CDR2 are WSHSY and SAAADI. CDR3 coding DNA: TGCCCTAGTTTATCCGGGACAGGGTATGACGAGCAGTACTTT. Residues: CPSLSGTGYDEQYF.

With respect to this clonotype: The CDR3 does not end in the conserved phenylalanine or tryptophan, so this is likely a read error. The chain carries TRBV4-1 and TRBJ2-7; a possible D gene is TRBD1 (6 bases). This CDR3 has 16 amino acids. The ends were cut back, 7 bases at V and 5 bases at J, with 24 bases in the middle. CDR1 and CDR2 from the germline V gene are MGHRA and YSYEKL. CDR3 bases: TGCGCCAGCATCTGGGCACTAGTGGGAGAGGGGGACGAGCAGTACCTC. Protein: CASIWALVGEGDEQYL.

Regarding this clonotype: At one boundary the junction diverges from the germline segment, which might be a read error. This rearrangement joins TRBV4-3 to TRBJ2-1; 11 bases line up with TRBD1. The CDR3 sequence is 15 residues long. Germline V gene lookup returns CDR1 LGHNA and CDR2 YSLEER. The CDR3 region has the DNA TGCGCCAGCAGCCGGGGGACAGGGGGTGGCAATGAGGAGATCTTC. Translated: CASSRGTGGGNEEIF.

The chain recombines TRBV5-1 with TRBJ2-3, with D uncertain. Trimming pared 1 base from V and 7 bases from J, leaving 7 bases between. Germline loops: CDR1 SGHRS, CDR2 YFSETQ. This CDR3 is 12 amino acids long. The CDR3 spells CASSLSPNTQYF. The CDR3 region has the DNA TGCGCCAGCAGCTTGAGCCCAAATACGCAGTATTTT.

This clonotype was seen a single time. Mismatch with germline at one junction end may stem from a read error. The chain combines TRBV6-5 with TRBJ1-1; D perhaps matches TRBD1 (5 bases). There are 17 residues in the CDR3. Germline-derived CDR1 and CDR2 are MNHEY and SVGAGI. The CDR3 region is CASSYSRAWGEITEAVF. The CDR3 DNA is TGTGCCAGCAGTTACTCTCGGGCGTGGGGGGAGATCACTGAAGCAGTCTTT.

The chain carries TRBV9 and TRBJ2-7; D not resolved. This CDR3 comprises 14 residues. Germline lookup yields CDR1 SGDLS and CDR2 YYNGEE. V was pared by 0 bases and J by 0 bases, with 7 bases between. The CDR3 loop is CASSVATGSYEQYF. CDR3 DNA sequence: TGTGCCAGCAGCGTAGCCACCGGCTCCTACGAGCAGTACTTC.

Regarding this clonotype: The junction shows a germline mismatch at one end, possibly a read error. This chain links TRBV6-5 with TRBJ1-1; D ambiguous. Per the germline V gene, CDR1 is MNHEY and CDR2 is SVGAGI. This CDR3 is 15 amino acids long. The CDR3 protein is CTSSYSPRGNTEAFF. CDR3 nucleotides: TGTACCAGCAGTTACTCGCCCCGTGGGAACACTGAAGCATTCTTT.

The chain employs TRBV29-1 and TRBJ1-2; no clear D. The CDR3 runs to 17 residues. The V and J ends lost 6 bases and 4 bases respectively, with 27 bases between them. Germline-derived CDR1 and CDR2 are SQVTM and ANQGSEA. The CDR3 nucleotides read TGCAGCGTAACGTCCCCGGGAGCCAATGGAGGTAGCTATGGCTACACCTTC. Its protein product is CSVTSPGANGGSYGYTF.

This chain links TRBV11-1 with TRBJ2-2; the D is unclear. The CDR3 has 17 residues. Per the germline V gene, CDR1 is SGHAT and CDR2 is FQDESV (reference sequence). Trimming took 1 base from V and 2 from J, leaving 14 bases between them. CDR3 amino acids: CASSLGPLTLNTGELFF. CDR3 bases: TGTGCCAGCAGCTTAGGGCCCTTGACACTAAACACCGGGGAGCTGTTTTTT.

About this clonotype itself: A much larger clone differs by one base, so this may be a read error. The rearrangement links TRBV5-1 to TRBJ2-4, with D tentatively TRBD2 (5 bases). This CDR3 has 14 residues. Germline V gene sequence: CDR1 SGHRS, CDR2 YFSETQ. The CDR3 sequence: CSSSLSEGLNIQYF. The DNA of the CDR3 is TGCTCCAGCAGCTTGTCTGAGGGTCTAAACATTCAGTACTTC.

The chain couples TRBV6-2 or TRBV6-3 to TRBJ2-1; D gene uncertain. This CDR3 region has 12 residues. Germline CDR1 reads MNHEY; CDR2 reads SVGEGT. V was pared by 2 bases and J by 12 bases, with 11 bases between. This CDR3 is CASSYTPAVQFF. Here the CDR3 DNA reads TGTGCCAGCAGTTACACGCCGGCAGTGCAGTTCTTC.

This clonotype was recorded once. The CDR3 carries no conserved terminal phenylalanine or tryptophan, so it likely arises from a read error. It is unclear where the CDR3 begins or ends on the DNA, so no DNA is shown, and the CDR3 is as TCRdb lists it. The genes are TRBV4-1 and TRBJ2-7; TRBD2 was called by the table and not checked on the DNA. In germline, CDR1 is MGHRA, CDR2 YSYEKL. The CDR3 length equals 16 residues, ends included. The CDR3 protein is CTSSRTLAGEGDEQYI.

The V gene is TRBV6-5, the J gene TRBJ2-7, with 9 positions matching TRBD1. The CDR3 contains 16 residues. From germline, CDR1 is MNHEY and CDR2 SVGAGI. The CDR3 sequence: CVISYSFTGGSYEQYF. The CDR3 DNA reads TGTGTCATCAGTTACTCGTTTACAGGGGGCAGTTACGAGCAGTACTTC.